The clone carrying this TCR beta chain was seen repeatedly, ten times or more. The antigen remains undetermined. Germline V CDR1 and CDR2: SGHRS, YFSETQ. V lost 4 bases to trimming and J lost 3 bases; unmatched junction nucleotides: 5. This CDR3 comprises 17 residues. This entry is derived from a study of regulatory T cells in long-lasting Graves disease. The overall study: Under 3 months of antithyroid drugs had been taken by newly diagnosed Graves' patients.

Documented time point: newly diagnosed GD, antithyroid drugs for less than 3 months. Extracted RNA from PBMCs served as the source of the TCR library. Patients were from an endocrinology department in Xi'an, China. TCR beta libraries were built with iRepertoire HTBI primers and Arm-PCR of CDR3 regions. TCRdb independently ran MiXCR on the multiplex PCR reads; one entry per CDR3 protein. The sample contains under 400,000 distinct CDR3 sequences, over 15% of which appear only once. General study findings and limits: It is possible that accuracy was reduced by the small size of the sample. Newly diagnosed disease favored TRBV20-1 and TRBJ2-1 over persistent disease.

These data were likewise used in another study, on T cells in Graves' hyperthyroidism and ophthalmopathy.

Sequenced here: peripheral blood mononuclear cells (PBMCs), sampled at new diagnosis, from a patient treated with antithyroid drugs. This clonotype originated in a middle-aged man with Graves disease. The V call is TRBV5-1, the J call TRBJ2-2; 14 bases align to TRBD2. The CDR3, as DNA: TGCGCCAGCAGCCCAGGACTAGCGGGGGGCCACACCGGGGAGCTGTTTTTT. Translation gives CASSPGLAGGHTGELFF.